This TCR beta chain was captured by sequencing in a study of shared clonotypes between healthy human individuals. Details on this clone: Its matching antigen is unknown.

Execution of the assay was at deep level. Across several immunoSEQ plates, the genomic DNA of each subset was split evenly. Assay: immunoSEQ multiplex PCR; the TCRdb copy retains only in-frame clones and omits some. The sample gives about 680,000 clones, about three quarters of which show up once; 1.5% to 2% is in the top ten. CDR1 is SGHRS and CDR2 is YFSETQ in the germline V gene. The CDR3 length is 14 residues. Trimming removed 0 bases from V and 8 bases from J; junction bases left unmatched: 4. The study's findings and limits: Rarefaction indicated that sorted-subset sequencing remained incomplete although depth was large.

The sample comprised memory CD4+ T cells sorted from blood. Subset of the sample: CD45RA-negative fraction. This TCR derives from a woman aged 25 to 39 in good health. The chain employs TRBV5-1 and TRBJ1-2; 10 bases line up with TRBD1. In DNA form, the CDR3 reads TGCGCCAGCAGCTTGGAGGGACAGGGGCGCGGCTACACCTTC. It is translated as CASSLEGQGRGYTF.